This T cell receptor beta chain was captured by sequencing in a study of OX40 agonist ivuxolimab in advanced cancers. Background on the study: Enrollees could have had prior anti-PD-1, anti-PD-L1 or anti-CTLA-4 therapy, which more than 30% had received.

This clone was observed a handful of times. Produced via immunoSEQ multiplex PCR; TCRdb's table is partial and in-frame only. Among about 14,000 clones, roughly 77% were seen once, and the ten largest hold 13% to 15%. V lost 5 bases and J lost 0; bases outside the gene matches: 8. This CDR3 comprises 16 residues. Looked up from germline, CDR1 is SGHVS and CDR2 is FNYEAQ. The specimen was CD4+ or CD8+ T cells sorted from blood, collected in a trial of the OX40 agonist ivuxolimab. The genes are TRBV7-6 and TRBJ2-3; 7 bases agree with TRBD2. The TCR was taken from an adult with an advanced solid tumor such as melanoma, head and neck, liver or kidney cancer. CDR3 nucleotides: TGTGCCAGCAGCCGACGCGGGGGAGACAGCACAGATACGCAGTATTTT. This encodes CASSRRGGDSTDTQYF.